This T cell receptor beta chain was recovered during a study of OX40 agonist ivuxolimab in advanced cancers. Overall study results and limits: Low clonal expansion, among the lowest seen, marked partial responders at 0.1-3.0 mg/kg.

This clone is medium-sized by share. What it binds is unknown. Systemic immunosuppression or a history of autoimmune disease excluded patients. Sequencing was performed with immunoSEQ multiplex PCR; in TCRdb, only in-frame clones are kept and a portion is missing. The sample contains 98,000 or so clones, 75% to 90% of which appear only once. The sequencing used CD4+ or CD8+ T cells sorted from blood, collected in a trial of the OX40 agonist ivuxolimab. This receptor was identified in an adult with an advanced solid tumor such as melanoma, head and neck, liver or kidney cancer.

As DNA, the CDR3 is TGTGCCAGCAGCCAAGACAGGGAGGGGGCGACAGATACGCAGTATTTT. Translation gives CASSQDREGATDTQYF. This rearrangement joins TRBV4-2 to TRBJ2-3; possibly TRBD1 or TRBD2 for D (7 bases each). With 0 bases removed from V and 3 bases from J, the gap between germline ends came to 13 bases. Germline loops: CDR1 LGHNA, CDR2 YNFKEQ. This CDR3 contains 16 residues.